The present T cell receptor (beta chain) was sequenced within a study of cytomegalovirus exposure and HLA in healthy donors. CDR1 and CDR2 (germline): SEHNR, FQNEAQ (reference sequence). V was shortened by 3 bases and J by 0 bases, with 10 bases between the two germline ends. The CDR3 extends over 15 amino acids. Broader study findings: Using a false discovery rate of 0.05, a later analysis showed that some 16,000 TCR beta sequences were associated with HLA alleles. As a later analysis showed, a missense DCLRE1C variant was linked to trimming of TCR beta V- and J-genes.

60 Vbeta and 13 Jbeta primers were used in PCR. Assay used: immunoSEQ multiplex PCR; TCRdb lists only in-frame clones, some missing. Of about 240,000 clones in the sample, approximately 81% were seen once. A remark on this clone: Its antigen is unknown.

The chain combines TRBV7-9 with TRBJ2-3; maybe TRBD2 (6 bases). The sequence derives from a woman aged 55-75 years in good health and CMV-seropositive. The sequencing sample was made of PBMCs. Here the CDR3 reads CASSFDGTSTDTQYF. CDR3 coding DNA: TGTGCCAGCAGCTTTGACGGGACTAGCACAGATACGCAGTATTTT.